These 27 T cell receptor beta chains came from one sample sequenced in a study of blood T cell repertoires in COVID-19. Repertoires were generated with immunoSEQ multiplex PCR, while TCRdb's copy carries only in-frame clones and drops some. The data contain 380,000 or so clones, approximately 77% of them singletons. The source material was peripheral blood. The receptors stem from a human donor with acute or convalescent COVID-19. The donor label of this sample is uncertain.

This chain connects TRBV4-2 to TRBJ1-2; 9 bases line up with TRBD1. The CDR3 covers 16 residues. V dropped 3 bases and J dropped 4; count of bases not matched to a gene: 9. CDR1 LGHNA and CDR2 YNFKEQ come from the germline V gene. The CDR3 loop reads CASSQPGQGTIYGYTF. CDR3 nucleotide sequence: TGTGCCAGCAGCCAGCCCGGACAGGGGACCATCTATGGCTACACCTTC.

The chain combines TRBV5-1 with TRBJ2-7, with 10 positions matching TRBD2. The V segment lost 0 bases and the J segment 4 bases; nucleotides outside the gene matches: 7. This CDR3 spans 16 amino acids. Germline-derived CDR1 and CDR2 are SGHRS and YFSETQ. This CDR3 is CASSLVPGLATYEQYF. The DNA for the CDR3 is TGCGCCAGCAGCTTGGTCCCGGGACTAGCGACGTACGAGCAGTACTTC.

The chain is built from TRBV10-3 and TRBJ2-7; 8 bases line up with TRBD2. Unmatched junction bases numbered 5, after V lost 2 bases and J lost 2 bases. CDR1 ENHRY and CDR2 SYGVKD come from the germline V gene. The CDR3 runs to 15 residues. Written as DNA, the CDR3 is TGTGCCATCAGTGAGGGGGGACTAGAAGCCTACGAGCAGTACTTC. Amino acid sequence: CAISEGGLEAYEQYF.

In DNA form, the CDR3 reads TGTGCCTGGAGTAGGGGGGGGAGCTCCTACGAGCAGTACTTC. Amino acids: CAWSRGGSSYEQYF. The chain couples TRBV30 to TRBJ2-7; a weak D match, TRBD2 (7 bases). V gave up 2 bases and J gave up 0 bases, with 11 bases separating them. The CDR3 loop spans 14 amino acids. CDR1 and CDR2 from the germline V gene are GTSNPN and SVGIG (reference sequence). The variable domain in full, completed from reference TRBV30 and TRBJ2-7, reads SQTIHQWPATLVQPVGSPLSLECTVEGTSNPNLYWYRQAAGRGLQLLFYSVGIGQISSEVPQNLSASRPQDRQFILSSKKLLLSDSGFYLCAWSRGGSSYEQYFGPGTRLTVT.

The chain recombines TRBV5-4 with TRBJ1-4; 9 nucleotides align to TRBD1. CDR3 size: 15 residues. The V and J ends lost 2 bases and 8 bases, in that order; junction bases with no gene match: 7. CDR1 is SGHNT and CDR2 is YYREEE in the germline V gene (reference sequence). The CDR3 here is CASSLKQGAGEKLFF. For the CDR3, the DNA is TGTGCCAGCAGCTTAAAACAGGGGGCTGGGGAAAAACTGTTTTTT.

The chain is built from TRBV3-1 (or the pseudogene TRBV3-2) and TRBJ1-5; D unclear. Germline V lookup: CDR1 LGHDT, CDR2 YNNKEL (reference sequence). The CDR3 runs to 14 residues. With 4 bases removed from V and 7 bases from J, the gap between germline ends came to 14 bases. CDR3 DNA sequence: TGTGCCAGCAGCCCACGACAAGCCAACCAGCCCCAGCATTTT. Translating it yields CASSPRQANQPQHF.

This clone was counted only a few times. The chain combines TRBV6-5 with TRBJ2-7; D might be TRBD1 (6 bases). From germline, CDR1 is MNHEY and CDR2 SVGAGI. Deletions cut 6 bases from V and 3 bases from J, with 9 bases between. There are 12 residues in the CDR3. CDR3 coding DNA: TGTGCCAGCAGGGCAGGGGACTACGAGCAGTACTTC. Translating it yields CASRAGDYEQYF.

V usage is TRBV5-1 and J usage is TRBJ2-6, with D maybe TRBD2 (6 bases). The CDR3 covers 15 residues. Germline V gene lookup returns CDR1 SGHRS and CDR2 YFSETQ. Trimming took 5 bases from V and 2 from J, leaving 11 bases between them. In nucleotides, the CDR3 is TGCGCCAGCAGGGGGGGAGCGCCTGGGGCCAACGTCCTGACTTTC. Protein product: CASRGGAPGANVLTF.

The count of this clone is one. The V gene is TRBV6-2 or TRBV6-3, the J gene TRBJ1-5, with a tentative D call TRBD1 (6 bases). V shed 4 bases and J shed 6 bases, with 19 bases lying between them. Germline-derived CDR1 and CDR2 are MNHEY and SVGEGT. The CDR3 sequence is 16 residues long. CDR3: CASSSNTGSGSQPQHF. For the CDR3, the DNA is TGTGCCAGCAGTTCAAATACAGGGTCGGGCAGTCAGCCCCAGCATTTT.

DNA for the CDR3: TGTGCCTGGAGTTCCTCGGGAGCGCGCACAGATACGCAGTATTTT. This sequence encodes CAWSSSGARTDTQYF. The chain combines TRBV30 with TRBJ2-3; a possible D gene is TRBD2 (6 bases). Germline V gene lookup returns CDR1 GTSNPN and CDR2 SVGIG (reference sequence). The CDR3 sequence is 15 residues long. Trimming cost V 2 bases and J 1 base, with 13 bases left between them.

The V call is TRBV6-2 or TRBV6-3, the J call TRBJ2-7; 11 nucleotides agree with TRBD1. CDR1 MNHEY and CDR2 SVGEGT come from the germline V gene. Germline trimming cut 4 bases from V and 2 bases from J; bases unmatched to any gene: 13. The CDR3 consists of 18 residues. The DNA of the CDR3 is TGTGCCAGCAGTTCCCCGGGACAGGGGGTGAGGTGGACCTACGAGCAGTACTTC. Translated, it gives CASSSPGQGVRWTYEQYF.

This chain links TRBV6-5 with TRBJ1-1, with 9 bases fitting TRBD1. CDR3 length: 15 residues. CDR1 and CDR2 from the germline V gene are MNHEY and SVGAGI. Trimming cost V 4 bases and J 0 bases; bases outside gene matches: 3. The CDR3 loop reads CASSSDRGLNTEAFF. Here the CDR3 DNA reads TGTGCCAGCAGTTCTGACAGGGGGTTGAACACTGAAGCTTTCTTT.

This clone was recorded a few times. The rearrangement links TRBV7-9 to TRBJ1-1, with a tentative D call TRBD1 (5 bases). CDR1 is SEHNR and CDR2 is FQNEAQ in the germline V gene (reference sequence). The CDR3 is 15 amino acids. The ends were cut back, 2 bases at V and 1 base at J, with 11 bases in the middle. This CDR3 reads CASSLTGGTNTEAFF. Written as DNA, the CDR3 is TGTGCCAGCAGCTTAACAGGCGGAACGAACACTGAAGCTTTCTTT.

V is TRBV11-3 and J is TRBJ2-2, with 9 positions matching TRBD1. Germline CDR1 reads SGHNT; CDR2 reads YENEEA. The CDR3 is made up of 15 amino acids. The V and J ends lost 4 bases and 6 bases, in that order; junction bases with no gene match: 6. The CDR3 nucleotides read TGTGCCAGCAGCTCCGGGACAGGGAGACCCGGGGAGCTGTTTTTT. This sequence encodes CASSSGTGRPGELFF.

The CDR3 DNA reads as TGTGCCAGCAGTCCCGGGAATTACGAGCAGTACTTC. Protein: CASSPGNYEQYF. J is TRBJ2-7 and V is TRBV12-3 or TRBV12-4, with a possible D match to TRBD2 (5 bases). There are 12 residues in the CDR3. Trimming took 5 bases from V and 4 from J, leaving 9 bases between them.

The rearrangement joins TRBV9 to TRBJ2-2; TRBD1 matches at 7 bases. Trimming cost V 3 bases and J 0 bases; bases outside gene matches: 2. This CDR3 has 15 amino acids. The germline gives CDR1 SGDLS, CDR2 YYNGEE. CDR3 protein: CASSAGTANTGELFF. CDR3 DNA: TGTGCCAGCAGCGCCGGGACAGCGAACACCGGGGAGCTGTTTTTT. Variable domain in full (rest from reference TRBV9 and TRBJ2-2): DSGVTQTPKHLITATGQRVTLRCSPRSGDLSVYWYQQSLDQGLQFLIQYYNGEERAKGNILERFSAQQFPDLHSELNLSSLELGDSALYFCASSAGTANTGELFFGEGSRLTVL.

The chain combines TRBV5-1 with TRBJ1-2; no firm D call. The V gene lost 0 bases and the J gene lost 4 bases, with 7 bases spanning the gap. Germline V gives CDR1 SGHRS, CDR2 YFSETQ. The CDR3 is 13 amino acids. The CDR3 loop is CASSLAQSYGYTF. In nucleotides, the CDR3 is TGCGCCAGCAGCTTGGCACAGTCCTATGGCTACACCTTC.

The chain employs TRBV28 and TRBJ1-2; D may be TRBD1 (5 bases). The germline gives CDR1 MDHEN, CDR2 SYDVKM. The CDR3 has 16 amino acids. Trimming pared 6 bases from V and 4 bases from J, leaving 21 bases between. CDR3: CASRADSPSFLYGYTF. The DNA of the CDR3 is TGTGCCAGCAGGGCCGACAGCCCCTCATTCCTCTATGGCTACACCTTC.

This sequence joins TRBV7-9 and TRBJ1-4; D not resolved. Per the germline V gene, CDR1 is SEHNR and CDR2 is FQNEAQ (reference sequence). The CDR3 consists of 13 residues. Trimming cost V 3 bases and J 6 bases, with 8 bases left between them. CDR3 sequence: CASSFVVHEKLFF. The DNA of the CDR3 is TGTGCCAGCAGCTTTGTCGTTCATGAAAAACTGTTTTTT.

The chain carries TRBV19 and TRBJ1-1; 8 nucleotides match TRBD1. Trimming removed 4 bases from V and 4 bases from J; junction bases left unmatched: 8. Germline values: CDR1 LNHDA, CDR2 SQIVND (reference sequence). The CDR3 is 15 amino acids. DNA of the CDR3: TGTGCCAGTAGTACCTACACAGGGGGAGGCACTGAAGCTTTCTTT. It yields the protein CASSTYTGGGTEAFF.

This clone occurred once. J is TRBJ1-5 and V is TRBV24-1; D is possibly TRBD1 (5 bases). V shed 7 bases and J shed 3 bases, with 12 bases lying between them. Germline CDR1 and CDR2: KGHDR and SFDVKD. The CDR3 is 14 residues long. DNA for the CDR3: TGTGCCACCAGCCAGGGTAACCTCAATCAGCCCCAGCATTTT. This gives the protein CATSQGNLNQPQHF.

The chain has TRBV6-5 and TRBJ1-1; D perhaps matches TRBD1 (6 bases). V was trimmed by 2 bases and J by 11 bases, leaving 18 bases between them. The CDR3 spans 14 residues. Germline CDR1 MNHEY, CDR2 SVGAGI. The CDR3 DNA reads as TGTGCCAGCAGTTACCCGAATATCAGGCAGGGGGCTTTCTTT. Its translation is CASSYPNIRQGAFF.

This clone showed up just once. This chain uses TRBV2 with TRBJ1-3; D is ambiguous. This CDR3 has 15 amino acids. V lost 3 bases and J 0 bases, leaving 9 bases between the germline ends. CDR1 and CDR2 from the germline V gene are SNHLY and FYNNEI. CDR3 DNA sequence: TGTGCCAGCAGTGACAGGCCTCCCTCTGGAAACACCATATATTTT. Translating it yields CASSDRPPSGNTIYF.

This chain uses TRBV7-8 with TRBJ1-2, with D uncertain. The CDR3 length is 14 residues. Germline loops: CDR1 SGHVS, CDR2 FQNEAQ. V was clipped by 6 bases and J by 2 bases, with 13 bases between them. CDR3 loop: CASSTGYMNYGYTF. DNA for the CDR3: TGTGCCAGCAGTACCGGGTATATGAACTATGGCTACACCTTC.

This clone was seen a single time. This rearrangement joins TRBV2 to TRBJ1-5; 8 bases are a match to TRBD1. With 7 bases clipped from V and 4 bases from J, the junction kept 3 bases outside the gene matches. CDR3 size: 13 residues. From germline, CDR1 is SNHLY and CDR2 FYNNEI. CDR3 sequence reads: CASIRDRNQPQHF. CDR3 DNA sequence: TGTGCCAGCATCCGGGACAGGAATCAGCCCCAGCATTTT.

The chain links TRBV12-3 or TRBV12-4 to TRBJ1-2; perhaps TRBD1 as D (5 bases). This CDR3 has 13 amino acids. Trimming removed 7 bases at V and 1 base at J, with 10 bases between. The CDR3, as DNA: TGTGCCAGCAATCCGGGGGGTAACTATGGCTACACCTTC. Protein: CASNPGGNYGYTF.

J is TRBJ2-1 and V is TRBV12-3 or TRBV12-4, with D perhaps matching TRBD2 (7 bases). V lost 1 base and J 11 bases, leaving 12 bases between the germline ends. This CDR3 comprises 13 residues. CDR3 loop: CASSLVGGLQQFF. The DNA of the CDR3 is TGTGCCAGCAGTTTAGTGGGGGGGCTACAGCAGTTCTTC.